This TCR beta chain was sequenced in a study of graft-versus-host responses after intestinal transplantation. Study-level information: Uniformly, recipients were administered anti-thymocyte globulin induction with subsequent tacrolimus and steroids for around 3 years.

Assay: immunoSEQ multiplex PCR; the TCRdb copy retains only in-frame clones and omits some. The sample gives over 90,000 clones, 91% of which show up once; about 0.18% is in the top ten. In its sample, this clone was seen once. Its antigen is unknown. The sample was unstimulated CD4+ T cells sorted from spleen or lymph node cells, taken before transplant. The sequence was obtained from a human donor who was the organ donor for an intestinal transplant.

DNA for the CDR3: TGTGCCAGCAGCTTGTTCTCCCTAGGAAGGACCGGGGAGCTGTTTTTT. It yields the protein CASSLFSLGRTGELFF. The chain couples TRBV5-4 to TRBJ2-2; no clear D gene. Trimming stripped 1 base from V and 5 bases from J, with 15 bases between. There are 16 residues in the CDR3. CDR1 is SGHNT and CDR2 is YYREEE in the germline V gene (reference sequence).